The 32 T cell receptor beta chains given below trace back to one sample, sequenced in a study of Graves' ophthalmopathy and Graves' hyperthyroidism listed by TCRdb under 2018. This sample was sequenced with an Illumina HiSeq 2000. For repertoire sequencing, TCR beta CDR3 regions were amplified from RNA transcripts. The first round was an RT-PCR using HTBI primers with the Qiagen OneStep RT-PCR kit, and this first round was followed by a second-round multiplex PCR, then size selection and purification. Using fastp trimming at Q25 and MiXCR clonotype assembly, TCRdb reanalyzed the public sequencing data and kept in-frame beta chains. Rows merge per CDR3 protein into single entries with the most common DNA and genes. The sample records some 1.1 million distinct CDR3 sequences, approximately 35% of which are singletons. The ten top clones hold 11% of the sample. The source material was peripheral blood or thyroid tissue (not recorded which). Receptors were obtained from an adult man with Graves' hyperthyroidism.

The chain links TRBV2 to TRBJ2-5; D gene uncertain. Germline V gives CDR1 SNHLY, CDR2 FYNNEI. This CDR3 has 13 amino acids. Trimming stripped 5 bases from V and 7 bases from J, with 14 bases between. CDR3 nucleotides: TGTGCCAGCAGTATGGACCGTGCAGTGACCCAGTACTTC. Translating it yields CASSMDRAVTQYF.

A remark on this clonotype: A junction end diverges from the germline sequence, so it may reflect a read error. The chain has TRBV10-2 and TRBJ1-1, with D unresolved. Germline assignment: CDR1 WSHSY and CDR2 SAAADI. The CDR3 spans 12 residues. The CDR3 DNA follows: TGTGCCAGCAGTGACGGGTACGCTGAAGCTTTCTTT. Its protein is CASSDGYAEAFF.

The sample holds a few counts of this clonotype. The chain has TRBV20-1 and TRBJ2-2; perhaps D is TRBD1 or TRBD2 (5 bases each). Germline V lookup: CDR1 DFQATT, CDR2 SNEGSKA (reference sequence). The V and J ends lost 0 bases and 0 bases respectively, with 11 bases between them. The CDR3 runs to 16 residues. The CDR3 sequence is CSARDPGRSNTGELFF. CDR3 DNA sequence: TGCAGTGCTAGAGACCCGGGACGGTCGAACACCGGGGAGCTGTTTTTT.

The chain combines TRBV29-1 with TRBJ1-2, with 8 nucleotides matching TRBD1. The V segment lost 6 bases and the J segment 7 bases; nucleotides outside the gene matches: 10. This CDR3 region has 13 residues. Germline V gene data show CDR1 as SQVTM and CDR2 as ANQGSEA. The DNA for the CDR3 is TGCAGCGTGCCCCGGACAGGGAAGGGTGGCTACACCTTC. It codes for CSVPRTGKGGYTF.

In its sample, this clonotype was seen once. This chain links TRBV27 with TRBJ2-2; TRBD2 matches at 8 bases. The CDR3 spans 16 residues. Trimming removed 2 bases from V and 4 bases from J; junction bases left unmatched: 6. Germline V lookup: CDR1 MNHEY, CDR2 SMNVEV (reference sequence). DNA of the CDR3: TGTGCCAGCAGTTTACGGGGGGGCCAAGGCACCGGGGAGCTGTTTTTT. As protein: CASSLRGGQGTGELFF.

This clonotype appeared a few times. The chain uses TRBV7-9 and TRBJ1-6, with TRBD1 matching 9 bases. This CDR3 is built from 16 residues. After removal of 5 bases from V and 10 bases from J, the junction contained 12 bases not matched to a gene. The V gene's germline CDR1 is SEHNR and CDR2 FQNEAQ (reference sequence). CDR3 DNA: TGTGCCAGCAGCGTTCAAACCGGGACAGGGAAGTCACCCCTCCACTTT. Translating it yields CASSVQTGTGKSPLHF.

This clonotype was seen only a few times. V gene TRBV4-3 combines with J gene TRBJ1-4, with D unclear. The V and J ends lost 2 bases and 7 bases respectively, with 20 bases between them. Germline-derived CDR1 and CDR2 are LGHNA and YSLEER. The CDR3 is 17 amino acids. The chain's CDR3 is CASSQYHSADESEKLFF. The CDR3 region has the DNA TGCGCCAGCAGCCAATATCATTCGGCGGACGAAAGTGAAAAACTGTTTTTT.

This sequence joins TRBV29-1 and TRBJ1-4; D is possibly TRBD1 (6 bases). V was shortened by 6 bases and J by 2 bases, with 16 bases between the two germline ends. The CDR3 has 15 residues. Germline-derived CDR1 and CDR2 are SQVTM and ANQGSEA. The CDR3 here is CSVRLRTVTNEKLFF. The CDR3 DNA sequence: TGCAGCGTCCGGCTGAGGACAGTTACTAATGAAAAACTGTTTTTT.

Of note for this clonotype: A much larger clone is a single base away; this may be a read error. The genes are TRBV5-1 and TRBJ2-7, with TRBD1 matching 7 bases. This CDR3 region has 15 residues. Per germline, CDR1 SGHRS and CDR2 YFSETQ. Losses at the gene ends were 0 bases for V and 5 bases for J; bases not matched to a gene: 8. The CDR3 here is CASSLGGQDFHEQYF. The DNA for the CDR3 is TGCGCCAGCAGCTTGGGTGGACAGGATTTCCACGAGCAGTACTTC. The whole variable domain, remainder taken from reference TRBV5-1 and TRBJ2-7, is KAGVTQTPRYLIKTRGQQVTLSCSPISGHRSVSWYQQTPGQGLQFLFEYFSETQRNKGNFPGRFSGRQFSNSRSEMNVSTLELGDSALYLCASSLGGQDFHEQYFGPGTRLTVT.

The CDR3: CASSSWTDANEKLFF. The DNA of the CDR3 is TGTGCCAGCAGTTCTTGGACGGATGCTAATGAAAAACTGTTTTTT. V and J are TRBV12-3 or TRBV12-4 and TRBJ1-4; D uncertain. The CDR3 has 15 amino acids. V lost 4 bases, J lost 3 bases, and 12 bases lay in between.

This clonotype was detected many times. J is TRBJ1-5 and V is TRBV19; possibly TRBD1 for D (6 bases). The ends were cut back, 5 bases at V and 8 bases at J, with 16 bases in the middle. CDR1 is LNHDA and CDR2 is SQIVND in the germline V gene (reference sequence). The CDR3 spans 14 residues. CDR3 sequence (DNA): TGTGCCAGTAGTGTACAGGGACTTAGAGAGCCCCAGCATTTT. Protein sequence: CASSVQGLREPQHF.

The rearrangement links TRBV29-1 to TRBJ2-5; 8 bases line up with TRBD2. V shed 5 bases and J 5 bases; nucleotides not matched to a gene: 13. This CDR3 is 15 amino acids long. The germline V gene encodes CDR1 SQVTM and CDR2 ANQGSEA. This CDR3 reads CSVLGSGGRGETQYF. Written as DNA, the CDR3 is TGCAGCGTTCTGGGGAGCGGGGGACGGGGGGAGACCCAGTACTTC.

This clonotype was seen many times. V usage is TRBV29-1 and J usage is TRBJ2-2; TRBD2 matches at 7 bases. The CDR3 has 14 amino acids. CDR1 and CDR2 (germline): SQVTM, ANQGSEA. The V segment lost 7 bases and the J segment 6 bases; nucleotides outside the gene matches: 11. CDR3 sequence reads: CSATRGRGAGELFF. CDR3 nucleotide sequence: TGCAGCGCGACTAGGGGCCGGGGGGCCGGGGAGCTGTTTTTT.

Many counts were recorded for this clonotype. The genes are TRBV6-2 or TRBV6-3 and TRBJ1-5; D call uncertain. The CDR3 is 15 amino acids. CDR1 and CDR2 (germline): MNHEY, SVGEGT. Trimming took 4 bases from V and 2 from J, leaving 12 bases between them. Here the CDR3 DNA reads TGTGCCAGCAGTTTGGCAGGTCGAGGCAATCAGCCCCAGCATTTT. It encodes CASSLAGRGNQPQHF.

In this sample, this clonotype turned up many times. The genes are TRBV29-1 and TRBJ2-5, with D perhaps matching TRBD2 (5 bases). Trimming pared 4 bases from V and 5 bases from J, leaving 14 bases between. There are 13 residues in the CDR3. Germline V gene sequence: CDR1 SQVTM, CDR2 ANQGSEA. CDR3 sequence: CSVGEGPWETQYF. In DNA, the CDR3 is TGCAGCGTTGGAGAGGGCCCCTGGGAGACCCAGTACTTC.

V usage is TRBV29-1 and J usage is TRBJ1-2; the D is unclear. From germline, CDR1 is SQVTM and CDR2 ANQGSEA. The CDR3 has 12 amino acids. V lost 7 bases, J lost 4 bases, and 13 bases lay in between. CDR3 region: CSAGEGPYGYTF. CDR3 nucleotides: TGCAGCGCTGGAGAGGGCCCCTATGGCTACACCTTC.

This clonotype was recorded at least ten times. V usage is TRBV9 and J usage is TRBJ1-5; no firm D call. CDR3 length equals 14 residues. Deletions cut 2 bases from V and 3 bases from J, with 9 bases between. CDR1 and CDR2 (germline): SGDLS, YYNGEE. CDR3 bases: TGTGCCAGCAGCGTCAGTGAGCTCAATCAGCCCCAGCATTTT. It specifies CASSVSELNQPQHF.

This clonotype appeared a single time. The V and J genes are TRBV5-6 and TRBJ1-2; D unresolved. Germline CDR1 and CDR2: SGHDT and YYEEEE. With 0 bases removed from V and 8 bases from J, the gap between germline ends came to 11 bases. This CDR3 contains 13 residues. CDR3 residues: CASSLGPRRGYTF. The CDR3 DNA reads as TGTGCCAGCAGCTTGGGGCCTAGGCGCGGCTACACCTTC.

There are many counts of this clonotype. The CDR3, as DNA: TGTGCCACCAGCAGAGATGGGGGTCGGGGCAGAACCTATGGCTACACCTTC. Protein: CATSRDGGRGRTYGYTF. The chain has TRBV15 and TRBJ1-2; D is perhaps TRBD1 (5 bases). The CDR3 consists of 17 residues. Germline V gene lookup returns CDR1 LNHNV and CDR2 YYDKDF (reference sequence). Trimming removed 0 bases from V and 4 bases from J, with 18 bases in between.

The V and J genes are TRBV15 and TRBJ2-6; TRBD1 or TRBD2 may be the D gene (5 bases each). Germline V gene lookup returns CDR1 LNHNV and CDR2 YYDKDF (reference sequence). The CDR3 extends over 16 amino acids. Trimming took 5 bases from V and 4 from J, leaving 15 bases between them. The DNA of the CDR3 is TGTGCCACCAGCGTAGAGGGGACGGCCGGGGCCAACGTCCTGACTTTC. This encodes CATSVEGTAGANVLTF.

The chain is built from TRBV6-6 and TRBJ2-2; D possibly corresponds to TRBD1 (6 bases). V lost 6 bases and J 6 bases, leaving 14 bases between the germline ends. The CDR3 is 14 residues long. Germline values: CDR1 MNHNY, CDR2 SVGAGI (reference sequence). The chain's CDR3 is CASRRQAESGELFF. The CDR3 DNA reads TGTGCCAGCAGGAGACAGGCTGAATCCGGGGAGCTGTTTTTT.

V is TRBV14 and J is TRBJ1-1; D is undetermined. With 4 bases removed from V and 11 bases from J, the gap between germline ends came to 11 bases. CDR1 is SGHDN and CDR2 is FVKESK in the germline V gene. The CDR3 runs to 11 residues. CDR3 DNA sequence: TGTGCCAGCAGCCCCTCTAGGAAGGCTTTCTTT. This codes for CASSPSRKAFF.

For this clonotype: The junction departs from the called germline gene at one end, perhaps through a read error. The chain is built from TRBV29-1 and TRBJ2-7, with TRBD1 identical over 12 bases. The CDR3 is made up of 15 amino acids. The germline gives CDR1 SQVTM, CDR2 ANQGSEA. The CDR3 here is CSVKPGQGAAYEQYF. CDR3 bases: TGCAGCGTGAAACCGGGACAGGGGGCGGCCTACGAGCAATACTTC.

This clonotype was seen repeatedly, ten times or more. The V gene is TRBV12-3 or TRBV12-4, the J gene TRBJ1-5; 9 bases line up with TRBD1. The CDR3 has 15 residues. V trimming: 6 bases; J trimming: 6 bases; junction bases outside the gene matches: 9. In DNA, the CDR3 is TGTGCCAGCAGAATCGGACAGGGGCGAATTCAGCCCCAGCATTTT. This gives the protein CASRIGQGRIQPQHF.

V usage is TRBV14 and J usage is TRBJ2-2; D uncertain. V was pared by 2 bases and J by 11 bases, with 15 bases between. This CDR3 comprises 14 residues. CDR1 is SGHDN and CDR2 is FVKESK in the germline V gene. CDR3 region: CASSQLETLGELFF. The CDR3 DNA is TGTGCCAGCAGCCAACTAGAGACCCTGGGCGAGCTGTTTTTT.

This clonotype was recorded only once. The CDR3 loop is CAWSIRTGYGYTF. For the CDR3, the DNA is TGTGCCTGGAGTATCCGGACAGGGTATGGCTACACCTTC. The chain is built from TRBV30 and TRBJ1-2, with 8 bases aligning to TRBD1. This CDR3 has 13 residues. V dropped 2 bases and J dropped 5; count of bases not matched to a gene: 4. Germline-derived CDR1 and CDR2 are GTSNPN and SVGIG (reference sequence).

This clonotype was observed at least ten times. The CDR3 reads CASTQSTNEKLFF. Written as DNA, the CDR3 is TGTGCCAGCACGCAGTCAACTAATGAAAAACTGTTTTTT. The rearrangement joins TRBV12-3 or TRBV12-4 to TRBJ1-4, with D uncertain. V shed 7 bases and J shed 0 bases, with 6 bases lying between them. CDR3 size: 13 residues.

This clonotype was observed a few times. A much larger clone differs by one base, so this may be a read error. CDR3 protein: CSSTISAGSYEQYF. The CDR3 DNA follows: TGCTCCAGCACGATCTCAGCGGGATCCTACGAGCAGTACTTC. The chain is built from TRBV5-1 and TRBJ2-7; 7 nucleotides match TRBD2. This CDR3 region has 14 residues. Per the germline V gene, CDR1 is SGHRS and CDR2 is YFSETQ.

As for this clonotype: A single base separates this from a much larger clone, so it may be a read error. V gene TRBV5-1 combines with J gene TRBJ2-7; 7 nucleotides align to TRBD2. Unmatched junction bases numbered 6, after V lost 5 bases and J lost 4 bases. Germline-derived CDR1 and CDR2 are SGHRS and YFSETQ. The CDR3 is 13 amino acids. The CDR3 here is CASRLAPSYEQYF. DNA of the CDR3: TGCGCCAGCAGACTAGCGCCCAGTTACGAGCAGTACTTC.

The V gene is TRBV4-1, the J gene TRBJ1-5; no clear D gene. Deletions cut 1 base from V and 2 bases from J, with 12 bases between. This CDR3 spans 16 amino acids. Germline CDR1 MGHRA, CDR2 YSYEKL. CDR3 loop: CASSQVELSGNQPQHF. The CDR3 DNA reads TGCGCCAGCAGCCAAGTCGAACTTTCAGGCAATCAGCCCCAGCATTTT.

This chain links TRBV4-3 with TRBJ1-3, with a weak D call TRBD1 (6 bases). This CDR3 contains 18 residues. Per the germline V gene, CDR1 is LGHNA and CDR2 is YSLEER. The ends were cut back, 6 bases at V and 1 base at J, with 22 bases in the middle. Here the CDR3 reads CASRSEGGQGLSGNTIYF. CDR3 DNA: TGCGCCAGCAGGTCCGAGGGAGGGCAGGGGTTGTCTGGAAACACCATATATTTT.

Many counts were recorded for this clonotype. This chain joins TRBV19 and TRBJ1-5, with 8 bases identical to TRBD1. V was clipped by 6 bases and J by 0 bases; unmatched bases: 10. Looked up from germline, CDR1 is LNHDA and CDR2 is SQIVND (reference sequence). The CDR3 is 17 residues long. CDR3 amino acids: CASRREDRAYSNQPQHF. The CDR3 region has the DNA TGTGCCAGTAGAAGAGAGGACAGGGCATATAGCAATCAGCCCCAGCATTTT.